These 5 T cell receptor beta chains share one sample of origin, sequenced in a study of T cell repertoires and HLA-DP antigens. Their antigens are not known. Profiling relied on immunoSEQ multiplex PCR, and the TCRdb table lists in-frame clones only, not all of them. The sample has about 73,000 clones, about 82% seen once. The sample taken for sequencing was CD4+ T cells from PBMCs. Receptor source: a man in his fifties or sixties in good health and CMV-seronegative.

For the CDR3, the DNA is TGTGCCACCAGCAGAGATGGGAGGGTCACAGATACGCAGTATTTT. Protein: CATSRDGRVTDTQYF. The chain is built from TRBV15 and TRBJ2-3, with 7 bases fitting TRBD2. Per the germline V gene, CDR1 is LNHNV and CDR2 is YYDKDF (reference sequence). This CDR3 is 15 amino acids long. V shed 0 bases, J shed 2 bases, and the junction held 2 bases outside the gene matches.

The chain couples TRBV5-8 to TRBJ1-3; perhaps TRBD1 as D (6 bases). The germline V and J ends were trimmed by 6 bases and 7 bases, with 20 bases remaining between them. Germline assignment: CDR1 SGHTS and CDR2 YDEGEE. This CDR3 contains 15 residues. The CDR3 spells CASTLTGTRRNTIYF. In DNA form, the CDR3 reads TGTGCCAGCACTCTTACAGGGACCCGTCGGAACACCATATATTTT.

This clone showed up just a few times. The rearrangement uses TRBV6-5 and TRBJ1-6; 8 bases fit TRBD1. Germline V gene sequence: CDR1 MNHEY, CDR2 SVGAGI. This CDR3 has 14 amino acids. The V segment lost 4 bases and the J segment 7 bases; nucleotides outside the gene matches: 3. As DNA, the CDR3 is TGTGCCAGCAGTTGGGACAGGAAGAATTCACCCCTCCACTTT. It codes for CASSWDRKNSPLHF.

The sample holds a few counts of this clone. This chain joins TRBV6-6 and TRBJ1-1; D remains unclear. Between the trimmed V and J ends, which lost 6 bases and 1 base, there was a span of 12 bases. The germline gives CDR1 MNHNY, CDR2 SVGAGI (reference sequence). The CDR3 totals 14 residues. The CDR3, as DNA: TGTGCCAGCAGCCCCCGTAAAGGGAACACTGAAGCTTTCTTT. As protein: CASSPRKGNTEAFF.

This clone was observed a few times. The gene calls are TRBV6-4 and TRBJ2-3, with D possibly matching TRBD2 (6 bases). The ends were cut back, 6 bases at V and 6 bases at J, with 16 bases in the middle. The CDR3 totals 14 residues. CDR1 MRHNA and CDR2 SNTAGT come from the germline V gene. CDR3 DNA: TGTGCCAGCAGCGCGGGACTTCACGCGGATACGCAGTATTTT. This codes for CASSAGLHADTQYF.